These 20 T cell receptor beta chains were sequenced from one sample in a study of cytomegalovirus exposure and HLA in healthy donors. Clones were sequenced by immunoSEQ multiplex PCR, and TCRdb holds only the in-frame ones, with some missing. Of 150,000 to 200,000 clones in the sample, about 89% were seen once. The sequencing sample was made of PBMCs. All receptors come from a woman younger than 35 in good health and CMV-seropositive.

This sequence joins TRBV5-1 and TRBJ2-5, with TRBD2 matching over 9 bases. The CDR3 length is 16 residues. Per germline, CDR1 SGHRS and CDR2 YFSETQ. Trimming cost V 0 bases and J 5 bases; bases outside gene matches: 8. The CDR3 sequence is CASSLEWRGGRETQYF. For the CDR3, the DNA is TGCGCCAGCAGCTTGGAGTGGCGGGGGGGCCGGGAGACCCAGTACTTC.

This clone was picked up one time. This chain joins TRBV28 and TRBJ2-7, with 7 bases fitting TRBD1. Germline V gene lookup returns CDR1 MDHEN and CDR2 SYDVKM. V trimming: 7 bases; J trimming: 6 bases; junction bases outside the gene matches: 15. The CDR3 is 15 amino acids. CDR3 sequence (DNA): TGTGCCAGCACTCCCACAGGGGAGTTCGCTTCCGAGCAGTACTTC. Translated: CASTPTGEFASEQYF.

The chain has TRBV12-5 and TRBJ2-3, with 11 bases fitting TRBD2. The CDR3 is made up of 16 amino acids. Per germline, CDR1 LGHNT and CDR2 FRNRAP. V dropped 2 bases and J dropped 0; count of bases not matched to a gene: 1. CDR3 sequence: CASGLRLAGSTDTQYF. In nucleotides, the CDR3 is TGTGCTAGTGGTTTGAGACTAGCGGGGAGCACAGATACGCAGTATTTT.

This chain connects TRBV28 to TRBJ1-2, with TRBD1 matching over 7 bases. Germline CDR1 MDHEN, CDR2 SYDVKM. CDR3 length: 16 residues. V shed 6 bases and J 8 bases; nucleotides not matched to a gene: 18. The CDR3 here is CASSPRGQTGVAGYTF. DNA for the CDR3: TGTGCCAGCAGCCCGAGGGGCCAAACAGGGGTTGCGGGCTACACCTTC.

V and J are TRBV19 and TRBJ2-7; 8 bases agree with TRBD2. Germline V gives CDR1 LNHDA, CDR2 SQIVND (reference sequence). The CDR3 is 16 residues long. V lost 1 base and J lost 1; bases outside the gene matches: 6. CDR3 bases: TGTGCCAGTAGTATAGGAAGTAGCGGGGTGTCCTACGAGCAGTACTTC. This codes for CASSIGSSGVSYEQYF.

The chain recombines TRBV5-1 with TRBJ2-5; TRBD2 agrees at 14 bases. Germline values: CDR1 SGHRS, CDR2 YFSETQ. Trimming cost V 0 bases and J 2 bases; bases outside gene matches: 3. The CDR3 consists of 17 residues. CDR3 region: CASSLAGTSGGQETQYF. CDR3 nucleotides: TGCGCCAGCAGCTTGGCCGGGACTAGCGGGGGACAAGAGACCCAGTACTTC.

V is TRBV13 and J is TRBJ1-4; possibly TRBD1 for D (6 bases). The CDR3 contains 14 residues. V was pared by 5 bases and J by 7 bases, with 14 bases between. Germline loops: CDR1 PRHDT, CDR2 FYEKMQ (reference sequence). The CDR3 coding sequence is TGTGCCAGCAGCAGTACAGGGAGGGTTGAAAAACTGTTTTTT. Amino acid sequence: CASSSTGRVEKLFF.

J is TRBJ1-5 and V is TRBV19; D is possibly TRBD1 (5 bases). V was pared by 4 bases and J by 2 bases, with 12 bases between. This CDR3 spans 15 amino acids. CDR1 is LNHDA and CDR2 is SQIVND in the germline V gene (reference sequence). The CDR3 bases are TGTGCCAGTAGTAGGCAGGGTATTGGCAATCAGCCCCAGCATTTT. It translates to CASSRQGIGNQPQHF.

V usage is TRBV7-3 and J usage is TRBJ2-1, with 8 bases aligning to TRBD2. This CDR3 region has 17 residues. CDR1 is SGHTA, CDR2 FQGTGA, per germline. V dropped 2 bases and J dropped 0; count of bases not matched to a gene: 6. The CDR3 reads CASSLYPSGSSYNEQFF. The CDR3, as DNA: TGTGCCAGCAGCTTATACCCCAGCGGGAGCTCCTACAATGAGCAGTTCTTC.

The chain uses TRBV11-3 and TRBJ2-3; no definite D call. V dropped 3 bases and J dropped 4 bases, with 11 bases sitting between them. CDR1 and CDR2 (germline): SGHNT, YENEEA. The CDR3 spans 14 residues. The CDR3 DNA sequence: TGTGCCAGCAGCTTCAGGTCCGGCGCAGATACGCAGTATTTT. It encodes CASSFRSGADTQYF.

The CDR3 spells CASSLEGGQGSYEQYF. The DNA for the CDR3 is TGTGCCAGCAGCTTAGAGGGGGGACAGGGTTCCTACGAGCAGTACTTC. This chain links TRBV7-9 with TRBJ2-7, with 9 positions matching TRBD1. V shed 1 base and J 1 base; nucleotides not matched to a gene: 5. Germline CDR1 and CDR2: SEHNR and FQNEAQ (reference sequence). This CDR3 has 16 residues.

The chain employs TRBV19 and TRBJ2-1; tentatively, D is TRBD1 (6 bases). Germline-derived CDR1 and CDR2 are LNHDA and SQIVND (reference sequence). Trimming stripped 3 bases from V and 4 bases from J, with 19 bases between. This CDR3 spans 17 amino acids. The chain's CDR3 is CASSMNVRGPQYNEQFF. The CDR3 DNA follows: TGTGCCAGTAGTATGAATGTCAGGGGCCCACAGTACAATGAGCAGTTCTTC.

The CDR3 DNA reads TGTGCCAGCAGTTTCGGTTCGGGTCCCTCCTACGAGCAGTACTTC. Residues: CASSFGSGPSYEQYF. The chain uses TRBV27 and TRBJ2-7; D remains ambiguous. Trimming took off 3 bases at V and 0 bases at J, with 12 bases between the two ends. Germline V CDR1 and CDR2: MNHEY, SMNVEV (reference sequence). This CDR3 spans 15 amino acids.

The chain recombines TRBV19 with TRBJ2-7, with TRBD2 matching 14 bases. Germline values: CDR1 LNHDA, CDR2 SQIVND (reference sequence). The CDR3 length is 14 residues. The V and J ends lost 9 bases and 4 bases, in that order; junction bases with no gene match: 5. The CDR3 nucleotides read TGTGCCAGCGGGACTAGCGGGAGTTCTTACGAGCAGTACTTC. Translation: CASGTSGSSYEQYF.

V is TRBV7-9 and J is TRBJ2-7, with D hard to call. The CDR3 sequence is 14 residues long. V was cut by 2 bases and J by 0 bases, with 8 bases left in between. The V gene's germline CDR1 is SEHNR and CDR2 FQNEAQ (reference sequence). The CDR3 is CASSLSSSSYEQYF. As DNA, the CDR3 is TGTGCCAGCAGCTTATCATCCAGCTCCTACGAGCAGTACTTC.

The V and J genes are TRBV28 and TRBJ2-7; a weak D match, TRBD1 (5 bases). This CDR3 has 14 amino acids. CDR1 and CDR2 (germline): MDHEN, SYDVKM. Trimming shortened V by 6 bases and J by 1 base, and 13 bases separated the two germline ends. The CDR3 DNA follows: TGTGCCAGCAGGCAGGGTCCCCTTTCCTACGAGCAGTACTTC. Protein: CASRQGPLSYEQYF.

The V call is TRBV5-4, the J call TRBJ1-1, with 7 nucleotides matching TRBD1. CDR1 SGHNT and CDR2 YYREEE come from the germline V gene (reference sequence). The CDR3 length is 15 residues. Unmatched junction bases numbered 6, after V lost 4 bases and J lost 0 bases. CDR3 in DNA: TGTGCCAGCAGCCCGAAGGGGGCCCTGAACACTGAAGCTTTCTTT. Its protein is CASSPKGALNTEAFF.

V usage is TRBV11-1 and J usage is TRBJ2-7; no clear D. CDR3 size: 12 residues. CDR1 and CDR2 (germline): SGHAT, FQDESV (reference sequence). V shed 1 base and J shed 6 bases, with 7 bases lying between them. The CDR3 coding sequence is TGTGCCAGCAGCTTAGTTCAGTCCGAGCAGTACTTC. Translation gives CASSLVQSEQYF.

The V and J genes are TRBV7-9 and TRBJ1-1, with 7 bases lining up with TRBD1. The CDR3 runs 13 residues. V lost 6 bases, J lost 8 bases, and 9 bases stayed unmatched. The germline CDR1 and CDR2 sequences are SEHNR and FQNEAQ (reference sequence). CDR3 in DNA: TGTGCCAGCAGTCCCGGGACAGACGAAGAAGCTTTCTTT. Protein: CASSPGTDEEAFF.

The chain is built from TRBV9 and TRBJ1-2, with 7 bases matching TRBD1. The V segment lost 1 base and the J segment 4 bases; nucleotides outside the gene matches: 1. Looked up from germline, CDR1 is SGDLS and CDR2 is YYNGEE. The CDR3 is made up of 13 amino acids. The CDR3 coding sequence is TGTGCCAGCAGCGTAAGGGGGCCCTATGGCTACACCTTC. This encodes CASSVRGPYGYTF.